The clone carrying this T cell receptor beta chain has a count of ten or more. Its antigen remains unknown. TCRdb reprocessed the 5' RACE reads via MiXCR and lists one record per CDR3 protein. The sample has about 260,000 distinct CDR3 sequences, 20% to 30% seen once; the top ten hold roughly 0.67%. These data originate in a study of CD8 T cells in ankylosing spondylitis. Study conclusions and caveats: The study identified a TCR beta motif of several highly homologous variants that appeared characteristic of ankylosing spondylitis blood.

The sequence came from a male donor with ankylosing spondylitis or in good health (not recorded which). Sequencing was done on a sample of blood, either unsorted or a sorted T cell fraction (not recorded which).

The CDR3 spells CASSKTGTNEAFF. The DNA of the CDR3 is TGTGCCAGCAGTAAGACAGGGACGAATGAAGCTTTCTTT. The chain carries TRBV7-8 and TRBJ1-1; 7 nucleotides agree with TRBD1. CDR3 length: 13 residues. The ends lost 6 bases at V and 7 bases at J; junction bases unmatched: 8. CDR1 SGHVS and CDR2 FQNEAQ come from the germline V gene.